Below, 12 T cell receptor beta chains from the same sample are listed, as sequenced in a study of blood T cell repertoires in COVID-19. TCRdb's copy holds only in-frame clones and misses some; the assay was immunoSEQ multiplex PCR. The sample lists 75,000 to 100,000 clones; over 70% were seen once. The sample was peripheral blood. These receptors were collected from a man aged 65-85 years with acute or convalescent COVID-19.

CDR3 protein: CASSPPPGRQETQYF. CDR3 nucleotides: TGTGCCAGCAGCCCACCGCCCGGGAGACAAGAGACCCAGTACTTC. This sequence joins TRBV5-6 and TRBJ2-5; a possible D gene is TRBD2 (6 bases). Germline CDR1 and CDR2: SGHDT and YYEEEE. CDR3 length: 15 residues. Trimming shortened V by 4 bases and J by 2 bases, and 15 bases separated the two germline ends.

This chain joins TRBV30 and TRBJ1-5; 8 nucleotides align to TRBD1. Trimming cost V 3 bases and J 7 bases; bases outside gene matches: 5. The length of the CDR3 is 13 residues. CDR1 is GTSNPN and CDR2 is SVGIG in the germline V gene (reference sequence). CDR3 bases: TGTGCCTGGAGGAACAGGGGGGGGCAGCCCCAGCATTTT. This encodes CAWRNRGGQPQHF. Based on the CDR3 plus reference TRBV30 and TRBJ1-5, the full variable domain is SQTIHQWPATLVQPVGSPLSLECTVEGTSNPNLYWYRQAAGRGLQLLFYSVGIGQISSEVPQNLSASRPQDRQFILSSKKLLLSDSGFYLCAWRNRGGQPQHFGDGTRLSIL.

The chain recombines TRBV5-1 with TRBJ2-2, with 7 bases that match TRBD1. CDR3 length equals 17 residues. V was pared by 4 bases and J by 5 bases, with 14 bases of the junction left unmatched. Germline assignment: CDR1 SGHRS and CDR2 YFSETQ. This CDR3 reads CASSRGQANLGTGELFF. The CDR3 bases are TGCGCCAGCAGCCGAGGACAGGCGAATTTAGGAACCGGGGAGCTGTTTTTT.

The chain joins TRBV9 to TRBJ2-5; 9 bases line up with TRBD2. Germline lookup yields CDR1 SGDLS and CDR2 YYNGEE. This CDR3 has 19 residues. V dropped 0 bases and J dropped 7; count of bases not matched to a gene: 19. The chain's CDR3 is CASSVGGGSQREVWGTQYF. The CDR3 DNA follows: TGTGCCAGCAGCGTAGGCGGAGGTTCCCAGCGGGAGGTTTGGGGGACCCAGTACTTC.

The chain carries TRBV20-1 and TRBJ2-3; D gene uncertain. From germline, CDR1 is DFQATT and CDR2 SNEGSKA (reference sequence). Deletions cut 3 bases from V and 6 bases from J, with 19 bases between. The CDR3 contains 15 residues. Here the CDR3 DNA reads TGCAGTGCTAGTCCCCCCGGAGCCCGTCTTGATACGCAGTATTTT. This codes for CSASPPGARLDTQYF.

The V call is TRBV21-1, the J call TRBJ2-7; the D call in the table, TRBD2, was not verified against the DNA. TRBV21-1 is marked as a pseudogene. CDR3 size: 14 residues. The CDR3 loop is CASRRAGGYNEQYF. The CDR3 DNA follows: TGTGCCAGCAGAAGAGCGGGAGGATATAACGAGCAGTACTTC.

CDR3 loop: CASSQVKGQIQETQYF. The CDR3 nucleotides read TGTGCCAGCAGCCAAGTAAAGGGACAAATACAAGAGACCCAGTACTTC. This chain connects TRBV14 to TRBJ2-5; maybe TRBD1 (6 bases). The V and J ends lost 1 base and 2 bases respectively, with 14 bases between them. Looked up from germline, CDR1 is SGHDN and CDR2 is FVKESK. The CDR3 extends over 16 amino acids.

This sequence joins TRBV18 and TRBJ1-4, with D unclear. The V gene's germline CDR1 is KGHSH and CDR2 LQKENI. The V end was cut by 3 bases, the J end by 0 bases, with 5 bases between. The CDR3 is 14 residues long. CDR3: CASSPGTTNEKLFF. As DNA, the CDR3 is TGTGCCAGCTCACCGGGCACAACTAATGAAAAACTGTTTTTT.

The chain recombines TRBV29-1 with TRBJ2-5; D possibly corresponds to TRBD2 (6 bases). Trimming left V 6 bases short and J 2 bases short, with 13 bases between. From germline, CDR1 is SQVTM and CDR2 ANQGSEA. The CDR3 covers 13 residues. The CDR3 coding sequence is TGCAGCGTCGACTTAGCGGTGCAAGAGACCCAGTACTTC. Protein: CSVDLAVQETQYF.

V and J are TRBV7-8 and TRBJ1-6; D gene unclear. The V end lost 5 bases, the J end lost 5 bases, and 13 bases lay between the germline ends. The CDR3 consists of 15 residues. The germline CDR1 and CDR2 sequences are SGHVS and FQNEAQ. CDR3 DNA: TGTGCCAGCAGCGGCGGGTGGCGGGATAATTCACCCCTCCACTTT. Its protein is CASSGGWRDNSPLHF.

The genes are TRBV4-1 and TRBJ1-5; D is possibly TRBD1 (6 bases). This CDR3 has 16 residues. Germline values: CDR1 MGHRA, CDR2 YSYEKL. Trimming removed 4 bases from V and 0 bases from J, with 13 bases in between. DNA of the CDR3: TGCGCCAGCAGCCTTTGGCAGGGGAATAGCAATCAGCCCCAGCATTTT. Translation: CASSLWQGNSNQPQHF.

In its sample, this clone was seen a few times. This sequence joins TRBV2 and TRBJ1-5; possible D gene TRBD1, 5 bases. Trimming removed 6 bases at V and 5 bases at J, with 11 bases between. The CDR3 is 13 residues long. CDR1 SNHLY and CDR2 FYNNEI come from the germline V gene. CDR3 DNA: TGTGCCAGCAGCCAGGGAGGAGATCAGCCCCAGCATTTT. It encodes CASSQGGDQPQHF.